This T cell receptor (beta chain) was identified during a study of blood T cells in healthy people across ages. General study points: Age brought a roughly linear fall in TCR beta diversity measured per million T cells. Diversity was estimated from one million T cells, and these estimates were considered underestimates. CMV status of donors was unknown, possibly confounding expanded clonotype changes.

The authors ran a second PCR of roughly 6 to 12 cycles using a sample-barcoded 5' primer and a J-beta primer mix. MiXCR, applied by TCRdb to the 5' RACE reads, yields one record per CDR3 protein. The sample contains hundreds of thousands of distinct CDR3 sequences, approximately 40% of which appear only once. The donors, aged about 6 to 90, were healthy Caucasians from Russia. This clonotype turned up a few times. The antigen remains unidentified. Sequenced input: blood. This receptor was taken from a man older than 75 in good health.

CDR3 region: CASSQGSLAGGKETQYF. Here the CDR3 DNA reads TGCGCCAGCAGCCAAGGGTCTCTAGCGGGGGGGAAAGAGACCCAGTACTTC. The V call is TRBV4-1, the J call TRBJ2-5; 12 bases are a match to TRBD2. Germline V gene lookup returns CDR1 MGHRA and CDR2 YSYEKL. Trimming removed 1 base from V and 3 bases from J; junction bases left unmatched: 6. The CDR3 length is 17 residues.